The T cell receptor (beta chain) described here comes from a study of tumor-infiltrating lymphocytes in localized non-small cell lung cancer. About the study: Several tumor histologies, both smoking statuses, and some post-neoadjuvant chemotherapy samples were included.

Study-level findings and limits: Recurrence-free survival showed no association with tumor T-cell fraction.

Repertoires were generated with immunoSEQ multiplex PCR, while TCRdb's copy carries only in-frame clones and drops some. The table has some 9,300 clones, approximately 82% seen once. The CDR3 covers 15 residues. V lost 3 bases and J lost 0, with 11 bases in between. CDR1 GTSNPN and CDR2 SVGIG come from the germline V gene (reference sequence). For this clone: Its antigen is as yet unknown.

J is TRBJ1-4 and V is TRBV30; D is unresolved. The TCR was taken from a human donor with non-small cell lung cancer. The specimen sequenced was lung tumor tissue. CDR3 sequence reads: CAWRNGGATNEKLFF. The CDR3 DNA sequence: TGTGCCTGGAGAAATGGAGGTGCAACTAATGAAAAACTGTTTTTT.